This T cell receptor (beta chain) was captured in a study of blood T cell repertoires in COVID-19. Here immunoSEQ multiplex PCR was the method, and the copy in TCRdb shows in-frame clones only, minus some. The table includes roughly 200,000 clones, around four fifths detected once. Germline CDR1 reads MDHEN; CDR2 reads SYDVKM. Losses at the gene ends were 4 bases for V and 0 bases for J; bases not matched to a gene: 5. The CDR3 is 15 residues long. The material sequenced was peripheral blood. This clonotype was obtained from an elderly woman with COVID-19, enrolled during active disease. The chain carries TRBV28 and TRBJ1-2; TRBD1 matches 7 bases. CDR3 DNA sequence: TGTGCCAGCAGTTATCCCGGGACAGCTAACTATGGCTACACCTTC. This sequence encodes CASSYPGTANYGYTF.